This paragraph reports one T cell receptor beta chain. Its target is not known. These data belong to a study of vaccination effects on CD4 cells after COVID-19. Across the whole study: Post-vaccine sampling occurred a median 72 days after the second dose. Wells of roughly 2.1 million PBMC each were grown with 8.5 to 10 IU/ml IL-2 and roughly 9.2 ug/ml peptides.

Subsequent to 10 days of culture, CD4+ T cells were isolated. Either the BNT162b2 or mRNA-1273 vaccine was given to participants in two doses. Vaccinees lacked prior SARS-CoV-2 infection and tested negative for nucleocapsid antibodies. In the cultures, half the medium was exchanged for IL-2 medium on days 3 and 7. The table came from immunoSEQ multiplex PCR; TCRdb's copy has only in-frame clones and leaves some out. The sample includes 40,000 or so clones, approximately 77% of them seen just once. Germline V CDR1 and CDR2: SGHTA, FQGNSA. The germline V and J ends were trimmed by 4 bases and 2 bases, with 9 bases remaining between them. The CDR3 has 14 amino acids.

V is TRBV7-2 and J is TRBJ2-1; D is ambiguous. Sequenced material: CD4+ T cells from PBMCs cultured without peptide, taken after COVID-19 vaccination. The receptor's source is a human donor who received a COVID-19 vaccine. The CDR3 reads CASSSDRAYNEQFF. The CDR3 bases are TGTGCCAGCAGCTCGGACCGAGCCTACAATGAGCAGTTCTTC.